The clone carrying this T cell receptor beta chain was found many times. The antigen is not known. This record belongs to a study of cytomegalovirus exposure and HLA in healthy donors. General study results and limits: Later on, an analysis found that several of the most significant clusters appeared to be linked to common viral pathogens, which included parvovirus B19. The number of N-insertions in an Asian-associated ancestry cluster was reportedly below the 666-donor mean in a later analysis.

The study ran its PCR with 60 Vbeta and 13 Jbeta primers. The table came from immunoSEQ multiplex PCR; TCRdb's copy has only in-frame clones and leaves some out. Among 150,000 to 200,000 clones listed, about 85% were seen once. Trimming pared 6 bases from V and 4 bases from J, leaving 13 bases between. Germline assignment: CDR1 SQVTM and CDR2 ANQGSEA. The CDR3 sequence is 13 residues long. The chain couples TRBV29-1 to TRBJ1-3; the D gene is possibly TRBD1 (6 bases). The sample comprised PBMCs. The origin of this receptor is a woman between 45 and 60 years old in good health and CMV-seronegative. CDR3 nucleotides: TGCAGCGTCCTAACAGGGAACGGAAACACCATATATTTT. This encodes CSVLTGNGNTIYF.